This T cell receptor beta chain was found in a study of CD8 T cells in ankylosing spondylitis. General study findings and limits: As reported, disease-linked clones showed significant enrichment in matched ankylosing spondylitis synovial fluid. Both synovial fluid and blood in reactive arthritis had previously been reported to carry some motif variants.

Quantitative 5'-RACE was performed with molecular barcodes, and it yielded the TCR beta libraries. TCRdb ran MiXCR on the 5' RACE reads and lists one entry per CDR3 protein. The table has 340,000 or so distinct CDR3 sequences, about 15% seen once. J gave up 2 bases and V 4 bases, and 9 bases lay outside the gene matches. There are 18 residues in the CDR3. Germline CDR1 and CDR2: LGHDT and YNNKEL (reference sequence). About this clonotype itself: Its antigen is undetermined.

The J gene is TRBJ2-1, the V gene TRBV3-1, with 12 positions matching TRBD2. Specimen: blood, either unsorted or a sorted T cell fraction (not recorded which). This clonotype was sampled from a male donor with ankylosing spondylitis or in good health (not recorded which). The CDR3 nucleotides are TGTGCCAGCAGCCCCCAGACTAGCGGGAGATCTACCTACAATGAGCAGTTCTTC. It encodes CASSPQTSGRSTYNEQFF.